The entry below describes one T cell receptor beta chain. The data were obtained in a study of blood T cell repertoires in COVID-19. Original processing methods: Reference gene primer amplification in the assay estimated nucleated cell counts. TCRdb's table, derived via immunoSEQ multiplex PCR, lists solely in-frame clones and lacks some. From that table come the V and J calls and clone size; the DNA was used to work out D and trimming. Counted here are 50,000 or so clones, roughly 83% occurring once; the ten biggest clones make up around 53%. This sequence originates from a man in his 70s with acute or convalescent COVID-19. The sample taken for sequencing was peripheral blood.

CDR3: CASSKLADNTDTQYF. CDR3 nucleotides: TGTGCCAGTAGTAAACTAGCGGATAACACAGATACGCAGTATTTT. This chain joins TRBV19 and TRBJ2-3; 8 positions match TRBD2. CDR3 size: 15 residues. V was pared by 4 bases and J by 2 bases, with 5 bases of the junction left unmatched. The V gene's germline CDR1 is LNHDA and CDR2 SQIVND (reference sequence).